This entry concerns a single T cell receptor beta chain. This specimen belongs to a study of shared clonotypes between healthy human individuals. Unmatched junction bases numbered 8, after V lost 4 bases and J lost 4 bases. Germline values: CDR1 SGHDT, CDR2 YYEEEE. The CDR3 has 15 residues. The repertoire was sequenced with immunoSEQ multiplex PCR; TCRdb's copy has only in-frame clones and lacks some. The sample yields roughly 2,300,000 clones, 85% to 95% seen once. This chain links TRBV5-6 with TRBJ2-7; TRBD2 matches at 10 bases. The clonotype was recovered from a man in his late teens or twenties in good health. Some clones in this sample may be carry-over from other donors' samples. The specimen was naive CD4+ T cells from PBMCs. Sample subset: CD45RA+ positively selected. CDR3 region: CASSPLAGVRYEQYF. The CDR3, as DNA: TGTGCCAGCAGCCCCCTAGCGGGAGTTCGATACGAGCAGTACTTC.